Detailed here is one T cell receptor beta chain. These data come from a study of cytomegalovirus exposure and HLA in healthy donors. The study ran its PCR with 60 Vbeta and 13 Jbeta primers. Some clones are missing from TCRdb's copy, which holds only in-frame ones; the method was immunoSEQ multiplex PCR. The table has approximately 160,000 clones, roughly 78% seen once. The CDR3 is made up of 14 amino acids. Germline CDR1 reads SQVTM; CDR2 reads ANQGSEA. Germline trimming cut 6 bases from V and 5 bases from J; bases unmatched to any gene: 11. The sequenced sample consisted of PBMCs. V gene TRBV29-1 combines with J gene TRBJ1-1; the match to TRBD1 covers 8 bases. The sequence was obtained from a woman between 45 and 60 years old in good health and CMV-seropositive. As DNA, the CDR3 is TGCAGCGTCTCGGACAGGGCGTCGATTACTGAAGCTTTCTTT. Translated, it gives CSVSDRASITEAFF. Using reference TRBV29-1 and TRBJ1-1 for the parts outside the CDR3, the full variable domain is SAVISQKPSRDICQRGTSLTIQCQVDSQVTMMFWYRQQPGQSLTLIATANQGSEATYESGFVIDKFPISRPNLTFSTLTVSNMSPEDSSIYLCSVSDRASITEAFFGQGTRLTVV.